A selection of T cell receptor beta chains follows, all from one sample in a study of OX40 agonist ivuxolimab in advanced cancers. Assay: immunoSEQ multiplex PCR; the TCRdb copy retains only in-frame clones and omits some. The table records under 35,000 clones, over 75% of them present only once. Sequenced material: CD4+ or CD8+ T cells sorted from blood, taken in a trial of the OX40 agonist ivuxolimab. All receptors come from an adult with an advanced solid tumor such as melanoma, head and neck, liver or kidney cancer. Both conserved end residues are part of each CDR3. The order of the fields is V gene, D gene, J gene, clone size, CDR3 DNA, CDR3 protein. A D gene is named only where the DNA matches it firmly. Part of the rows lack a size; the others show once, few, many or a class for expanded clones.

>TRBV19|-|TRBJ2-5|-
TGTGCCAGTAGTCCGCCTAGAGGGACCTACCAAGAGACCCAGTACTTC
CASSPPRGTYQETQYF
>TRBV2|TRBD2|TRBJ2-1|-
TGTGTCAGCACCGGGGGGACCTACAATGAGCAGTTCTTC
CVSTGGTYNEQFF
>TRBV11-2|-|TRBJ2-7|few
TGTGCCAGCAGGGGCCCGGTGTACGAGCAGTACTTC
CASRGPVYEQYF
>TRBV7-9|TRBD2|TRBJ2-3|-
TGTGCCAGCAGCTTAGAGGCTAGCGGATTCACAGATACGCAGTATTTT
CASSLEASGFTDTQYF
>TRBV18|TRBD1|TRBJ2-5|-
TGTGCCAGCTCACGAGGACAGGGGATCGGGGAGACCCAGTACTTC
CASSRGQGIGETQYF
>TRBV7-9|-|TRBJ1-2|few
TGTGCCAGCAGCTTAGACTGGCGGGACGACACCTTC
CASSLDWRDDTF
>TRBV29-1|-|TRBJ2-7|-
TGCAGCGTCCGAGTTTCCTACGAGCAGTACTTC
CSVRVSYEQYF
>TRBV6-5|TRBD1|TRBJ1-2|-
TGTGCCAGCAGGGACAGGGGCTTAAACTATGGCTACACCTTC
CASRDRGLNYGYTF
>TRBV15|-|TRBJ1-4|-
TGTGCCACCAGCAGAGGGGGGGCCACTAATGAAAAACTGTTTTTT
CATSRGGATNEKLFF
>TRBV5-1|TRBD1|TRBJ1-6|-
TGCGCCAGCAGCTGGGACAGTAATAATTCACCCCTCCACTTT
CASSWDSNNSPLHF
>TRBV5-1|-|TRBJ1-4|-
TGCGCCAGCAGCTTGGAGTCAGCAGGTGAAAAACTGTTTTTT
CASSLESAGEKLFF
>TRBV5-6|-|TRBJ1-1|-
TGTGCCAGCAGCTTTGACAGAAACACTGAAGCTTTCTTT
CASSFDRNTEAFF
>TRBV5-4|-|TRBJ2-5|few
TGTGCCAGCAGCTTGGGCGGGGTCCAAGAGACCCAGTACTTC
CASSLGGVQETQYF
>TRBV19|TRBD1|TRBJ2-7|-
TGTGCCAGTAGTACATCGACAGGGAGCTCCTACGAGCAGTACTTC
CASSTSTGSSYEQYF
>TRBV11-2|-|TRBJ2-1|-
TGTGCCAGCAGCCATAGGGCGTCCTACAATGAGCAGTTCTTC
CASSHRASYNEQFF
>TRBV7-9|-|TRBJ1-4|-
TGTGCCAGCAGCTTAGGTCAGGGCTTCTTTGAAAAACTGTTTTTT
CASSLGQGFFEKLFF
>TRBV5-1|TRBD2|TRBJ2-3|once
TGCGCCAGCATCCTAGAAAGCGGGAGCGGCACAGATACGCAGTATTTT
CASILESGSGTDTQYF
>TRBV5-1|-|TRBJ1-1|once
TGCGCCAGCAGAGAGGGAAACACTGAAGCTTTCTTT
CASREGNTEAFF
>TRBV27|-|TRBJ2-7|-
TGTGCCAGCAGTCAAGGATTCTCCTACGAGCAGTACTTC
CASSQGFSYEQYF
>TRBV5-5|-|TRBJ2-4|-
TGTGCCAGCAGCATCAGCCTTACGAGGGACATTCAGTACTTC
CASSISLTRDIQYF
>TRBV19|TRBD1|TRBJ2-7|-
TGTGCCAGTAGTATAGCAGGGGGCCCGTCGTCCTACGAGCAGTACTTC
CASSIAGGPSSYEQYF
>TRBV11-3|TRBD2|TRBJ2-1|-
TGTGCCAGTCAACTGGCTAGCGGGAGTGATGAGCAGTTCTTC
CASQLASGSDEQFF